The 8 T cell receptor beta chains in this list originate from one sample, sequenced in a study of blood T cell repertoires in COVID-19. Generated by immunoSEQ multiplex PCR, the TCRdb table keeps only in-frame clones and is missing some. The repertoire has approximately 90,000 clones, 75% to 85% of them found once; the top ten carry around 21%. Input material: peripheral blood. The receptors were gathered from a woman aged 80 or older with acute or convalescent COVID-19.

The chain carries TRBV27 and TRBJ2-3; TRBD2 matches 10 bases. Germline loops: CDR1 MNHEY, CDR2 SMNVEV (reference sequence). This CDR3 has 16 residues. The trim removed 3 bases at V and 1 base at J, leaving 4 bases unmatched. CDR3 DNA sequence: TGTGCCAGCAGTTTTTTAGCGGGGGGTGGCACAGATACGCAGTATTTT. It codes for CASSFLAGGGTDTQYF.

The chain is built from TRBV3-1 (or the pseudogene TRBV3-2) and TRBJ2-7; D might be TRBD1 (6 bases). The CDR3 is 14 residues long. V was shortened by 6 bases and J by 4 bases, with 16 bases between the two germline ends. Per the germline V gene, CDR1 is LGHDT and CDR2 is YNNKEL (reference sequence). CDR3 sequence reads: CASSIARGQYEQYF. The CDR3 DNA reads as TGTGCCAGCAGTATTGCCAGGGGACAATACGAGCAGTACTTC.

V is TRBV6-4 and J is TRBJ1-2; D is perhaps TRBD1 (5 bases). The V and J ends lost 0 bases and 0 bases respectively, with 8 bases between them. The length of the CDR3 is 15 residues. Germline V gene lookup returns CDR1 MRHNA and CDR2 SNTAGT. CDR3 DNA: TGTGCCAGCAGTGACTCTAAGACAGCTAACTATGGCTACACCTTC. This codes for CASSDSKTANYGYTF.

The chain links TRBV2 to TRBJ1-4, with a weak D call TRBD1 (6 bases). Germline V gene data show CDR1 as SNHLY and CDR2 as FYNNEI. Trimming shortened V by 2 bases and J by 5 bases, and 9 bases separated the two germline ends. This CDR3 contains 14 residues. The CDR3 nucleotides read TGTGCCAGCAGTGAATGGGGGCGGAATGAAAAACTGTTTTTT. This codes for CASSEWGRNEKLFF.

This chain joins TRBV12-3 or TRBV12-4 and TRBJ1-1; possible D gene TRBD1, 6 bases. The CDR3 loop spans 13 amino acids. V lost 10 bases and J 1 base, leaving 13 bases between the germline ends. Here the CDR3 DNA reads TGTGCCAACAGAAAGACAGGGAACACTGAAGCTTTCTTT. It translates to CANRKTGNTEAFF.

The J gene is TRBJ2-7, the V gene TRBV2, with TRBD1 identical over 9 bases. Germline values: CDR1 SNHLY, CDR2 FYNNEI. This CDR3 has 12 residues. V lost 8 bases and J lost 3; bases outside the gene matches: 2. DNA of the CDR3: TGTGCCAGCTCGGGACAGGGCTACGAGCAGTACTTC. Translating it yields CASSGQGYEQYF. Drawing the rest from reference TRBV2 and TRBJ2-7, the complete variable domain is EPEVTQTPSHQVTQMGQEVILRCVPISNHLYFYWYRQILGQKVEFLVSFYNNEISEKSEIFDDQFSVERPDGSNFTLKIRSTKLEDSAMYFCASSGQGYEQYFGPGTRLTVT.

The chain joins TRBV18 to TRBJ2-1, with TRBD2 matching over 9 bases. This CDR3 region has 14 residues. The J segment lost 10 bases and the V segment lost 5 bases, leaving 9 bases of the junction unmatched. Germline CDR1 reads KGHSH; CDR2 reads LQKENI. This chain's CDR3 is CASSGTSSIDEQFF. Written as DNA, the CDR3 is TGTGCCAGCTCAGGGACTAGCTCCATAGACGAGCAGTTCTTC.

The chain has TRBV5-1 and TRBJ2-2; 8 bases line up with TRBD1. The CDR3 spans 14 residues. Per the germline V gene, CDR1 is SGHRS and CDR2 is YFSETQ. The V segment lost 6 bases and the J segment 4 bases; nucleotides outside the gene matches: 5. CDR3 region: CASKDRASTGELFF. In DNA, the CDR3 is TGCGCCAGCAAGGACAGGGCAAGCACCGGGGAGCTGTTTTTT.